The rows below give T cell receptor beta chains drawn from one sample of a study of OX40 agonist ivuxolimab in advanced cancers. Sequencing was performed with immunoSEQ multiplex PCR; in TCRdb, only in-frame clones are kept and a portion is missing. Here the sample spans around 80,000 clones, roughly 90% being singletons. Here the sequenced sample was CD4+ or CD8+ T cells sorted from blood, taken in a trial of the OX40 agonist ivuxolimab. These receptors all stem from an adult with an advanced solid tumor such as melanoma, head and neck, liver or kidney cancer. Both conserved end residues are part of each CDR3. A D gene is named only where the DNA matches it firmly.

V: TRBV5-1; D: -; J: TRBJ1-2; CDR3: CASSLEGGRHGYTF; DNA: TGCGCCAGCAGCTTGGAGGGGGGTCGCCATGGCTACACCTTC
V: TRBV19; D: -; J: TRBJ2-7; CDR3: CASSIGGYAYEQYF; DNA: TGTGCCAGTAGTATTGGGGGCTACGCCTACGAGCAGTACTTC
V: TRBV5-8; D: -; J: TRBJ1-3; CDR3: CASSLVGRSGNTIYF; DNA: TGTGCCAGCAGCTTGGTGGGACGCTCTGGAAACACCATATATTTT
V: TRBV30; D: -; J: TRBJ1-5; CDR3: CAWSTWDAYQPQHF; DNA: TGTGCCTGGAGTACCTGGGACGCATATCAGCCCCAGCATTTT
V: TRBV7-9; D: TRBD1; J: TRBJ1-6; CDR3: CASSLDRGLYSPLHF; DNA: TGTGCCAGCAGCTTAGACAGGGGGCTTTATTCACCCCTCCACTTT
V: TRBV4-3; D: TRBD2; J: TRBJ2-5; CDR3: CASSHSGTSGGETQYF; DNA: TGCGCCAGCAGCCATTCCGGGACTAGCGGGGGAGAGACCCAGTACTTC
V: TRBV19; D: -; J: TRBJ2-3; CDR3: CASSILGGTDTQYF; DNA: TGTGCCAGTAGTATTCTTGGGGGCACAGATACGCAGTATTTT
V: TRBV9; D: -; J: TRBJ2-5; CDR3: CASSVGSGETQYF; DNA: TGTGCCAGCAGCGTAGGTTCAGGGGAGACCCAGTACTTC
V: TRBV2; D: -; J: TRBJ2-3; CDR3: CASSDQAGAVTDTQYF; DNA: TGTGCCAGCAGTGATCAGGCGGGGGCCGTCACAGATACGCAGTATTTT
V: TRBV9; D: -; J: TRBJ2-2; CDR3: CASSVVGAGELFF; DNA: TGTGCCAGCAGCGTAGTAGGGGCCGGGGAGCTGTTTTTT
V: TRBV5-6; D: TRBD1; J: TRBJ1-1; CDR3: CASSMGQGTEAFF; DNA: TGTGCCAGCAGCATGGGACAGGGGACTGAAGCTTTCTTT
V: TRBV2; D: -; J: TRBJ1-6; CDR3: CASRLGGSPLHF; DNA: TGTGCCAGCCGCCTAGGCGGTTCACCCCTCCACTTT
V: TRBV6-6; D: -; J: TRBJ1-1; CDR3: CASSYLGAAEAFF; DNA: TGTGCCAGCAGTTACCTGGGGGCCGCTGAAGCTTTCTTT
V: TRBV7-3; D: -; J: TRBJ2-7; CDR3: CASSRKGGDEQYF; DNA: TGTGCCAGCAGCCGTAAAGGGGGTGACGAGCAGTACTTC
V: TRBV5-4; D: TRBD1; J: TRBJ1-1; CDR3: CASSPGQGFTEAFF; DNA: TGTGCCAGCAGTCCGGGACAGGGGTTCACTGAAGCTTTCTTT
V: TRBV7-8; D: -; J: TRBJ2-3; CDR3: CASWEWGDSSTDTQYF; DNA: TGTGCCAGCTGGGAGTGGGGGGACTCTAGCACAGATACGCAGTATTTT
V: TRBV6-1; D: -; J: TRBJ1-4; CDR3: CASSEEGEGWNEKLFF; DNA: TGTGCCAGCAGTGAAGAAGGGGAGGGATGGAATGAAAAACTGTTTTTT